This is a list of T cell receptor beta chains from one sample in a study of blood T cell repertoires in COVID-19. Sequencing was performed with immunoSEQ multiplex PCR; in TCRdb, only in-frame clones are kept and a portion is missing. The table lists over 85,000 clones, around 90% of them singletons. Sequenced sample: peripheral blood. The source is a man aged 65 to 85 with acute or convalescent COVID-19. Each CDR3 is given with its conserved first and last residue. The D gene is left open where the match is weak. Size tells how often a clone was seen (once, few, many) or the class of an expanded clone, and some rows leave it out.

j_call,cdr3_length,v_call,d_call,clone_size,cdr3_aa,cdr3_nt
TRBJ1-4,16,TRBV5-5,-,-,CASSLGSNSLIEKLFF,TGTGCCAGCAGCTTGGGATCCAATTCCCTAATTGAAAAACTGTTTTTT
TRBJ2-1,15,TRBV19,TRBD1,-,CASSSGQGTPNEQFF,TGTGCCAGTAGTTCGGGACAGGGAACCCCCAATGAGCAGTTCTTC
TRBJ2-1,13,TRBV19,TRBD1,-,CASSLGTGNEQFF,TGTGCCAGTAGTTTAGGGACAGGAAATGAGCAGTTCTTC
TRBJ1-2,13,TRBV28,TRBD1,-,CASSFSGGNGYTF,TGTGCCAGCAGTTTCTCAGGGGGCAATGGCTACACCTTC
TRBJ1-6,15,TRBV6-5,-,-,CASSQGNSYNSPLHF,TGTGCCAGCAGTCAGGGTAACTCCTATAATTCACCCCTCCACTTT
TRBJ1-1,12,TRBV19,-,-,CASRAGGGKAFF,TGTGCCAGTAGGGCCGGGGGAGGAAAAGCTTTCTTT
TRBJ2-2,14,TRBV7-3,-,-,CASSSQLNTGELFF,TGTGCCAGCAGCTCGCAGTTGAACACCGGGGAGCTGTTTTTT
TRBJ1-2,16,TRBV21-1,-,-,CASSTEGQKKSYGYTF,TGTGCCAGCAGCACCGAGGGACAGAAGAAAAGCTATGGCTACACCTTC
TRBJ1-2,14,TRBV6-5,TRBD1,once,CASSYGQASYGYTF,TGTGCCAGCAGTTACGGACAGGCCTCATATGGCTACACCTTC
TRBJ1-5,14,TRBV6-5,-,-,CASSYSKGREPQHF,TGTGCCAGCAGTTACTCGAAGGGGAGGGAGCCCCAGCATTTT
TRBJ1-2,12,TRBV5-1,-,-,CASSGGGGGYTF,TGCGCCAGCAGCGGAGGAGGAGGCGGCTACACCTTC
TRBJ1-2,13,TRBV11-2,-,-,CASSLDSNYGYTF,TGTGCCAGCAGCTTGGACAGTAACTATGGCTACACCTTC
TRBJ1-5,16,TRBV7-5,-,-,CVRRGTGTGANQPQHF,TGTGTCAGAAGGGGAACCGGGACAGGGGCCAATCAGCCCCAGCATTTT
TRBJ2-1,13,TRBV4-2,-,-,CASSQGLGAEQFF,TGTGCCAGCAGCCAAGGGTTGGGGGCTGAGCAGTTCTTC
TRBJ1-1,16,TRBV12-5,TRBD1,-,CASGLETGAGHTEAFF,TGTGCTAGTGGTTTGGAGACAGGGGCTGGGCACACTGAAGCTTTCTTT
TRBJ1-6,16,TRBV28,-,-,CASSLYGSSYNSPLHF,TGTGCCAGCAGTTTATACGGGAGCTCCTATAATTCACCCCTCCACTTT
TRBJ1-6,17,TRBV5-1,-,-,CASSLPRAQHGNSPLHF,TGCGCCAGCAGCTTGCCGAGGGCCCAACACGGTAATTCACCCCTCCACTTT
TRBJ1-3,15,TRBV28,-,-,CASRYGDLPGNTIYF,TGTGCCAGCAGATATGGGGACTTACCTGGAAACACCATATATTTT
TRBJ2-2,15,TRBV6-4,TRBD2,-,CASSDGTSGTGELFF,TGTGCCAGCAGTGACGGGACTAGCGGGACCGGGGAGCTGTTTTTT
TRBJ2-1,15,TRBV18,TRBD1,-,CASSPGQNTYNEQFF,TGTGCCAGCTCACCGGGACAGAACACCTACAATGAGCAGTTCTTC
TRBJ1-2,15,TRBV2,TRBD1,-,CASSGTGGNPYGYTF,TGTGCCAGCAGTGGAACAGGGGGGAACCCCTATGGCTACACCTTC